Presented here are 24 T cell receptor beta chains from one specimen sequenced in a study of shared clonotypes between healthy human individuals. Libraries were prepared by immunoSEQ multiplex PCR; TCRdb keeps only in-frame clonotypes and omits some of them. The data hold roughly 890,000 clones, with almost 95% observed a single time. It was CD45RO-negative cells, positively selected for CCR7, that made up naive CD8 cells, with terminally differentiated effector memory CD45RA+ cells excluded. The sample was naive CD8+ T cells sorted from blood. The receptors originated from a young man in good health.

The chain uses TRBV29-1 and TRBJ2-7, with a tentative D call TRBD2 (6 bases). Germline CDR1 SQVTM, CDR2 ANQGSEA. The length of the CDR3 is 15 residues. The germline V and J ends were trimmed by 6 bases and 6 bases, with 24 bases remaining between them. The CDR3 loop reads CSVETSKTEEGEQYF. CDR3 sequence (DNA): TGCAGCGTGGAGACTAGTAAGACTGAAGAAGGCGAGCAGTACTTC.

CDR3 region: CASSRDLGAPAYNEQFF. The CDR3 bases are TGCGCCAGCAGCCGCGACCTAGGGGCACCGGCGTACAATGAGCAGTTCTTC. This chain uses TRBV5-1 with TRBJ2-1; D perhaps matches TRBD1 (5 bases). Germline V gives CDR1 SGHRS, CDR2 YFSETQ. This CDR3 spans 17 amino acids. V dropped 4 bases and J dropped 4 bases, with 21 bases sitting between them.

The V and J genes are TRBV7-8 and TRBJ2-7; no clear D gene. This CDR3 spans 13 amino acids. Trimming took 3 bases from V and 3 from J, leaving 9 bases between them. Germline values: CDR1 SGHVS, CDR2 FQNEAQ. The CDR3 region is CASSLDQYYEQYF. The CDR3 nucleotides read TGTGCCAGCAGCTTGGACCAATACTACGAGCAGTACTTC.

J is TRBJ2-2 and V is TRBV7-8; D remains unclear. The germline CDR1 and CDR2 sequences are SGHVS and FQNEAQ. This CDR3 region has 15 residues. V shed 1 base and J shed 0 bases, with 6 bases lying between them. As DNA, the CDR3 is TGTGCCAGCAGCTTAGGATCCGCGAACACCGGGGAGCTGTTTTTT. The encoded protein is CASSLGSANTGELFF.

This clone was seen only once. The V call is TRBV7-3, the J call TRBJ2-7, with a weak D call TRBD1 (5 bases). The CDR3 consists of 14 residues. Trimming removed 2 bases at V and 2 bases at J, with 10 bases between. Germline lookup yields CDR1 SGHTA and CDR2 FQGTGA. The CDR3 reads CASSLRVTAYEQYF. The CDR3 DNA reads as TGTGCCAGCAGCTTACGGGTGACAGCCTACGAGCAGTACTTC.

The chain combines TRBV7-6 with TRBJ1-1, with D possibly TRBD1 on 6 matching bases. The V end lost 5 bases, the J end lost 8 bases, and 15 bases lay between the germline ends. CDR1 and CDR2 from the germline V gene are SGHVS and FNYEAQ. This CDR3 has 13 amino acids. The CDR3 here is CASSVTTGREAFF. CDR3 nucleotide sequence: TGTGCCAGCAGCGTCACCACAGGGAGGGAAGCTTTCTTT.

The CDR3 coding sequence is TGTGCCAGCAGCTTAGGACAGGGGTCCGCCAACAATGAGCAGTTCTTC. Translated: CASSLGQGSANNEQFF. This rearrangement joins TRBV7-9 to TRBJ2-1; 8 bases fit TRBD1. The CDR3 length is 16 residues. J was trimmed by 5 bases and V by 1 base; bases with no gene match: 7. Germline-derived CDR1 and CDR2 are SEHNR and FQNEAQ (reference sequence). Using reference TRBV7-9 and TRBJ2-1 for the parts outside the CDR3, the full variable domain is DTGVSQNPRHKITKRGQNVTFRCDPISEHNRLYWYRQTLGQGPEFLTYFQNEAQLEKSRLLSDRFSAERPKGSFSTLEIQRTEQGDSAMYLCASSLGQGSANNEQFFGPGTRLTVL.

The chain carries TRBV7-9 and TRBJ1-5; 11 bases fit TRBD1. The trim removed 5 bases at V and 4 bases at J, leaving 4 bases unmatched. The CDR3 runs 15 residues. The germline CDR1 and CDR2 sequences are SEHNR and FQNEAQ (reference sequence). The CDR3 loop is CASSIGDRGNQPQHF. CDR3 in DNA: TGTGCCAGCAGCATAGGGGACAGGGGGAATCAGCCCCAGCATTTT.

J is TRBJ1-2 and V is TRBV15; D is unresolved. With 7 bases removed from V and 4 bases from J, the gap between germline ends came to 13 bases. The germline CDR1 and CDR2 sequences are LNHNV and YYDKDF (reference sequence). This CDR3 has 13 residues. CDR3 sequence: CATTTTVGYGYTF. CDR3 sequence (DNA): TGTGCCACCACGACCACGGTTGGCTATGGCTACACCTTC.

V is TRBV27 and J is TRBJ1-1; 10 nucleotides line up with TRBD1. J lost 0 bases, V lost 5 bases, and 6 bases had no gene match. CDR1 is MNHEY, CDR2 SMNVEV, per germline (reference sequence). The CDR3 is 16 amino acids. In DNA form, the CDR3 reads TGTGCCAGCAGTCAGGACAGGGGGTCCCTGAACACTGAAGCTTTCTTT. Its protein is CASSQDRGSLNTEAFF.

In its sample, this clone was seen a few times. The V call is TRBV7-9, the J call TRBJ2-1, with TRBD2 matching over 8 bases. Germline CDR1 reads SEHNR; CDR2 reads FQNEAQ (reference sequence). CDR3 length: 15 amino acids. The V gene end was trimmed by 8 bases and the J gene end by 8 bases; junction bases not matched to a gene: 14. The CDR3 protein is CASAGLERELDEQFF. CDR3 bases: TGTGCCAGCGCCGGGTTAGAGCGGGAGCTAGATGAGCAGTTCTTC.

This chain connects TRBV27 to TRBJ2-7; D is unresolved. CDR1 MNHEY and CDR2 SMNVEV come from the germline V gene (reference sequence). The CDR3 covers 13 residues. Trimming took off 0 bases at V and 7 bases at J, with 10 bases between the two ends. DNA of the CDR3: TGTGCCAGCAGTTTATCGTCCGACCGAGAGCAGTACTTC. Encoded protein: CASSLSSDREQYF.

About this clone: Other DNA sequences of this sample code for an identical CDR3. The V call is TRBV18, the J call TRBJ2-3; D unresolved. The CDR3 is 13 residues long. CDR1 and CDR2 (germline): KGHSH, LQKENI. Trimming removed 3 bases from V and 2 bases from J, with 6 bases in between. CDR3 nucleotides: TGTGCCAGCTCACCTTCGAACACAGATACGCAGTATTTT. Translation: CASSPSNTDTQYF.

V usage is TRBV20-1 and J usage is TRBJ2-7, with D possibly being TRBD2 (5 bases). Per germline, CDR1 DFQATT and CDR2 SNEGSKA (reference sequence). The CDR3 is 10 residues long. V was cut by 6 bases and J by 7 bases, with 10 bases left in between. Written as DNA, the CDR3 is TGCAGTGCCCCGTCGGGGGAGCAGTACTTC. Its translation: CSAPSGEQYF.

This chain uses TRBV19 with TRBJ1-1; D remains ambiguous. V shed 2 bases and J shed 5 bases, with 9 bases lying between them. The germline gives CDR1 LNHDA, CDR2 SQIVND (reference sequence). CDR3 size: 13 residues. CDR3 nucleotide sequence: TGTGCCAGTAGTATATGGTCGGGTACTGAAGCTTTCTTT. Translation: CASSIWSGTEAFF. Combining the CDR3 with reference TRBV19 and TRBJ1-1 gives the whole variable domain DGGITQSPKYLFRKEGQNVTLSCEQNLNHDAMYWYRQDPGQGLRLIYYSQIVNDFQKGDIAEGYSVSREKKESFPLTVTSAQKNPTAFYLCASSIWSGTEAFFGQGTRLTVV.

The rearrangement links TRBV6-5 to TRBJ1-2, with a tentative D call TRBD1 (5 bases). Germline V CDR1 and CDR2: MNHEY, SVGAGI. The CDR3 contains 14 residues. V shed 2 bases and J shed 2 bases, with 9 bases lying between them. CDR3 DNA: TGTGCCAGCAGTTACAGGGCAGGGAACTATGGCTACACCTTC. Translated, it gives CASSYRAGNYGYTF.

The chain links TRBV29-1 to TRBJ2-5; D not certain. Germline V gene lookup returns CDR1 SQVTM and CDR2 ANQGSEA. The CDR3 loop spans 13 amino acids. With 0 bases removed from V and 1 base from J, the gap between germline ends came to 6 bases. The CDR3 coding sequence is TGCAGCGTTGAAGACATCAGCCAAGAGACCCAGTACTTC. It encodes CSVEDISQETQYF.

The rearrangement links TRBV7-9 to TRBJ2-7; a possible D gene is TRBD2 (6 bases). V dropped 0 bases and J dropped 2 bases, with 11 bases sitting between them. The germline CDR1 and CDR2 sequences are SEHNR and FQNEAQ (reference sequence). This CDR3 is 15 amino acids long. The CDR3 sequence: CASSLAGGPTYEQYF. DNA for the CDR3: TGTGCCAGCAGCTTAGCGGGAGGCCCCACCTACGAGCAGTACTTC. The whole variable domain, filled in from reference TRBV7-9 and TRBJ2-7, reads DTGVSQNPRHKITKRGQNVTFRCDPISEHNRLYWYRQTLGQGPEFLTYFQNEAQLEKSRLLSDRFSAERPKGSFSTLEIQRTEQGDSAMYLCASSLAGGPTYEQYFGPGTRLTVT.

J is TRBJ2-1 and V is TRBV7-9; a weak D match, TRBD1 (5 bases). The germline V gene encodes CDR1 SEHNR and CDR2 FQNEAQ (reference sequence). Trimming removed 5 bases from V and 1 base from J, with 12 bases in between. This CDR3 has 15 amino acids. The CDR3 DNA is TGTGCCAGCAGCCAAAACAGGCCTTCCTACAATGAGCAGTTCTTC. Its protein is CASSQNRPSYNEQFF.

DNA for the CDR3: TGTGCCAGTAGTCCTCAGAGACTAGCGGAAGGGGGGTTTGAGCAGTTCTTC. Translated: CASSPQRLAEGGFEQFF. The chain employs TRBV19 and TRBJ2-1; 9 bases align to TRBD2. Germline V gene sequence: CDR1 LNHDA, CDR2 SQIVND (reference sequence). This CDR3 is 17 amino acids long. Trimming took 5 bases from V and 9 from J; bases not matched to a gene: 17.

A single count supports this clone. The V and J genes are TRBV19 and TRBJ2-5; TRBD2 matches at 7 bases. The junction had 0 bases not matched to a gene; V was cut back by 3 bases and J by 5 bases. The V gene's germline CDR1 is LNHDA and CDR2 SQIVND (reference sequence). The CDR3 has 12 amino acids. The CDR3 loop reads CASSIGGETQYF. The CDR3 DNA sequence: TGTGCCAGTAGTATCGGGGGGGAGACCCAGTACTTC.

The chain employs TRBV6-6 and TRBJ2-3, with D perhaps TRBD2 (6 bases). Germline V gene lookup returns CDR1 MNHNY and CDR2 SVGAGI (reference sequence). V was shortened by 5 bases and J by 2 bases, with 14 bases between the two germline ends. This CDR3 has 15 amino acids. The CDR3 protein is CASSTGLSITDTQYF. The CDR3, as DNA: TGTGCCAGCAGTACTGGACTATCTATCACAGATACGCAGTATTTT.

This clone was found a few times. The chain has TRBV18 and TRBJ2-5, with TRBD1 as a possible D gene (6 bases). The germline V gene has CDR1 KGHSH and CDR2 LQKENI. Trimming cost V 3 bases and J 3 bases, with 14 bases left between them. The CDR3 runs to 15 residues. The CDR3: CASSPEQGIEETQYF. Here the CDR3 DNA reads TGTGCCAGCTCACCCGAACAGGGAATAGAAGAGACCCAGTACTTC.

CDR3 sequence: CASSVEGEIYNEQFF. The CDR3 DNA is TGTGCCAGCAGCGTTGAAGGGGAAATCTACAATGAGCAGTTCTTC. The genes are TRBV9 and TRBJ2-1; a possible D gene is TRBD1 (5 bases). Germline CDR1 is SGDLS and CDR2 is YYNGEE. V gave up 2 bases and J gave up 3 bases, with 12 bases separating them. The CDR3 extends over 15 amino acids.